Listed here are 18 T cell receptor beta chains from one sample, sequenced in a study of regulatory T cells in long-lasting Graves disease. Sample time point: newly diagnosed GD, antithyroid drugs for less than 3 months. Construction of the TCR library relied on RNA isolated from PBMCs. HTBI primers from iRepertoire and Arm-PCR of CDR3 regions yielded the TCR beta libraries. One entry per CDR3 protein, called by TCRdb with MiXCR from the multiplex PCR reads. This table has roughly 520,000 distinct CDR3 sequences, 12% appearing once. The same sample was also studied in work on T cells in Graves' hyperthyroidism and ophthalmopathy.

Sample: peripheral blood mononuclear cells (PBMCs), taken at new diagnosis, from a patient treated with antithyroid drugs. Receptors originate from a woman in her thirties with Graves disease.

In its sample, this clonotype was seen many times. J is TRBJ2-7 and V is TRBV7-2, with D hard to call. This CDR3 is built from 15 residues. The V gene lost 1 base and the J gene lost 0 bases, with 10 bases spanning the gap. Germline V CDR1 and CDR2: SGHTA, FQGNSA. The CDR3 protein is CASSLVPGPSYEQYF. Written as DNA, the CDR3 is TGTGCCAGCAGCTTAGTTCCTGGTCCCTCCTACGAGCAGTACTTC. Full variable domain (rest looked up from reference TRBV7-2 and TRBJ2-7): GAGVSQSPSNKVTEKGKDVELRCDPISGHTALYWYRQSLGQGLEFLIYFQGNSAPDKSGLPSDRFSAERTGGSVSTLTIQRTQQEDSAVYLCASSLVPGPSYEQYFGPGTRLTVT.

This clonotype was recorded many times. The CDR3 DNA sequence: TGTGCCAGCAGTGTATACCTCACAGATACGCAGTATTTT. It is translated as CASSVYLTDTQYF. J is TRBJ2-3 and V is TRBV2; unclear D gene. Germline lookup yields CDR1 SNHLY and CDR2 FYNNEI. Trimming left V 4 bases short and J 2 bases short, with 7 bases between. The CDR3 loop spans 13 amino acids.

This clonotype has at least ten counts. The chain uses TRBV2 and TRBJ1-2; D not resolved. This CDR3 is 13 amino acids long. V was shortened by 4 bases and J by 2 bases, with 8 bases between the two germline ends. CDR1 and CDR2 from the germline V gene are SNHLY and FYNNEI. The CDR3 DNA is TGTGCCAGCAGTGCAAGCCCGAACTATGGCTACACCTTC. This sequence encodes CASSASPNYGYTF.

This CDR3 reads CAWSPMVGYTF. The CDR3 DNA follows: TGTGCCTGGAGTCCCATGGTGGGCTACACCTTC. The V and J genes are TRBV30 and TRBJ1-2, with D uncertain. The CDR3 extends over 11 amino acids. V was pared by 2 bases and J by 8 bases, with 9 bases between. CDR1 is GTSNPN and CDR2 is SVGIG in the germline V gene (reference sequence).

Many counts were recorded for this clonotype. The chain carries TRBV12-3 or TRBV12-4 and TRBJ2-2, with D tentatively TRBD1 or TRBD2 (5 bases each). V was clipped by 3 bases and J by 5 bases, with 13 bases between them. CDR3 length equals 15 residues. The CDR3 DNA is TGTGCCAGCAGTTTTGCCGGGACCTGGACCGGGGAGCTGTTTTTT. Translation: CASSFAGTWTGELFF.

This clonotype was detected ten times or more. The chain recombines TRBV19 with TRBJ1-2, with a tentative D call TRBD1 (5 bases). CDR3 length: 12 residues. Germline V gene data show CDR1 as LNHDA and CDR2 as SQIVND (reference sequence). V was trimmed by 7 bases and J by 5 bases, leaving 11 bases between them. Written as DNA, the CDR3 is TGTGCCAGTAATCAGGGCGCTTATGGCTACACCTTC. This sequence encodes CASNQGAYGYTF.

This chain joins TRBV27 and TRBJ2-1; 7 nucleotides match TRBD2. CDR1 is MNHEY, CDR2 SMNVEV, per germline (reference sequence). The V segment lost 3 bases and the J segment 6 bases; nucleotides outside the gene matches: 8. The length of the CDR3 is 15 residues. In nucleotides, the CDR3 is TGTGCCAGCAGTTTGAGCGGGACGTTATTCAATGAGCAGTTCTTC. As protein: CASSLSGTLFNEQFF.

This clonotype came up many times. The V and J genes are TRBV7-8 and TRBJ2-3; D is undetermined. Trimming left V 3 bases short and J 0 bases short, with 10 bases between. The CDR3 consists of 15 residues. CDR1 is SGHVS, CDR2 FQNEAQ, per germline. The CDR3 loop is CASSLRRFSTDTQYF. CDR3 nucleotides: TGTGCCAGCAGCTTGCGGCGCTTTAGCACAGATACGCAGTATTTT.

This clonotype was picked up many times. The rearrangement links TRBV2 to TRBJ1-3; D remains ambiguous. Trimming removed 6 bases at V and 0 bases at J, with 15 bases between. The CDR3 runs 16 residues. CDR1 is SNHLY and CDR2 is FYNNEI in the germline V gene. CDR3 DNA: TGTGCCAGCAGGGTGGGAGAAACTAACTCTGGAAACACCATATATTTT. Translated: CASRVGETNSGNTIYF.

This clonotype was seen many times. The CDR3 DNA follows: TGTGCCAGCAGTCTCCGCCCCGCTCCTAGCGGAGGGTTCTCCTACGAGCAGTACTTC. It translates to CASSLRPAPSGGFSYEQYF. The chain couples TRBV27 to TRBJ2-7, with 7 bases that match TRBD2. Germline V lookup: CDR1 MNHEY, CDR2 SMNVEV (reference sequence). V lost 5 bases to trimming and J lost 0 bases; unmatched junction nucleotides: 19. The CDR3 contains 19 residues.

This clonotype showed up many times. The chain carries TRBV6-1 and TRBJ2-7, with 10 bases identical to TRBD2. There are 16 residues in the CDR3. The V segment lost 5 bases and the J segment 7 bases; nucleotides outside the gene matches: 14. Germline CDR1 MNHNS, CDR2 SASEGT. The CDR3 DNA reads TGTGCCAGCAGTCCCCTCGGCAGCGGGAGGGCCCGGGAGCAGTACTTC. Its translation is CASSPLGSGRAREQYF.

This clonotype was counted ten times or more. V and J are TRBV7-9 and TRBJ2-5; D possibly corresponds to TRBD1 (6 bases). Germline V CDR1 and CDR2: SEHNR, FQNEAQ (reference sequence). V was trimmed by 8 bases and J by 0 bases, leaving 16 bases between them. CDR3 length: 15 residues. The DNA of the CDR3 is TGTGCCAGCCTGGCTCATGGGGGCAACCAAGAGACCCAGTACTTC. It is translated as CASLAHGGNQETQYF.

The CDR3 sequence: CATSDLEGSSGANVLTF. The CDR3 DNA follows: TGTGCCACCAGTGATTTGGAAGGCTCGTCTGGGGCCAACGTCCTGACTTTC. The chain is built from TRBV24-1 and TRBJ2-6; D is uncertain. V gave up 0 bases and J gave up 1 base, with 9 bases separating them. The CDR3 spans 17 residues. Germline CDR1 is KGHDR and CDR2 is SFDVKD.

This clonotype appeared many times. The J gene is TRBJ2-1, the V gene TRBV2; D remains ambiguous. In germline, CDR1 is SNHLY, CDR2 FYNNEI. Between the trimmed V and J ends, which lost 10 bases and 6 bases, there was a span of 16 bases. The length of the CDR3 is 13 residues. Here the CDR3 DNA reads TGTGCCACCACATTAAGACGACTCAATGAGCAGTTCTTC. Its translation is CATTLRRLNEQFF.

V is TRBV3-1 and J is TRBJ1-1; D might be TRBD1 (5 bases). Germline CDR1 and CDR2: LGHDT and YNNKEL (reference sequence). The CDR3 is made up of 13 amino acids. The V gene lost 4 bases and the J gene lost 6 bases, with 12 bases spanning the gap. This CDR3 reads CASSLGQPSEAFF. The CDR3 region has the DNA TGTGCCAGCAGCCTTGGACAACCTTCTGAAGCTTTCTTT.

This clonotype was picked up many times. The rearrangement uses TRBV5-4 and TRBJ2-2; perhaps D is TRBD1 or TRBD2 (5 bases each). V lost 3 bases to trimming and J lost 5 bases, with 14 bases between them. CDR3 length equals 15 residues. Germline loops: CDR1 SGHNT, CDR2 YYREEE (reference sequence). The CDR3 reads CASSSPGRTTGELFF. Here the CDR3 DNA reads TGTGCCAGCAGCTCCCCGGGACGCACTACCGGGGAGCTGTTTTTT.

A note on this clonotype: A much larger clone differs by one base, so this may be a read error. This CDR3 reads CSALLNVGTSGRVGEQLF. The CDR3 DNA reads as TGCAGCGCACTACTCAACGTAGGGACTAGCGGGAGGGTTGGTGAGCAGCTCTTC. The genes are TRBV29-1 and TRBJ2-1, with 16 bases aligning to TRBD2. Germline-derived CDR1 and CDR2 are SQVTM and ANQGSEA. The CDR3 totals 18 residues.

This clonotype was seen a few times. This clone may be a read error of a much larger clone one base away. This chain joins TRBV24-1 and TRBJ2-2; D ambiguous. The CDR3 extends over 15 amino acids. Germline V gene sequence: CDR1 KGHDR, CDR2 SFDVKD. The CDR3 loop reads CAISDLQRDTGELFF. The CDR3 DNA reads as TGTGCCATCAGTGATTTGCAACGAGACACCGGGGAGCTGTTTTTT.